A single TCR beta chain is shown here with its context. This clonotype was seen ten or more times. The clone's antigen remains unknown. No much larger clone is present one base from it, and per-base qualities are unavailable. The data belong to a study of human T cells and chemical hapten exposure (dated by TCRdb to the early 2020s). Context from the whole study: For sensitization, 2% DPC in acetone was applied to an approximately 2 cm by approximately 2 cm area of upper inner arm skin. This study followed changes in the peripheral blood TCR repertoire in vivo during primary and secondary sensitization of alopecia patients to the hapten diphenylcyclopropenone (DPC). Twenty-nine alopecia patients provided blood for TCR sequencing at one to four time points (pre-sensitization, 2, 6 and 24 weeks). Alopecia areata with under or over 50% scalp involvement, alopecia totalis and alopecia universalis were represented in the patient cohort, which was mostly female. Patient blood was sampled pre-sensitization (week 0) and at 2, 6 and about 24 weeks after DPC sensitization. Patch testing was done on the upper back using Finn chambers containing 0.01% DPC, and results were scored after 6 days according to International Contact Dermatitis Research Group standards. Libraries were combined into a pool for sequencing, and differences in TCR yield between samples came mainly from small differences in library volumes within the pool. Throughout the study period of roughly 24 weeks, patients also received therapeutic DPC doses to the scalp every week.

Library method: RACE. TCRdb lists the instrument as NextSeq 500. Library preparation attached unique molecular identifiers to individual cDNA molecules for quantitative, reproducible TCR counting. Each blood RNA sample was used to sequence both TCR alpha and TCR beta chains. Processing in the source paper ran as follows. Samples had a median of about 96,000 TCRs, with a range from 23,224 to 690,600. The Decombinator software suite was used to annotate V, J and CDR3 in the TCR reads. Every sample was subsampled to the same number of TCRs (28,000) for the PS versus PT1 abundance plots. Expanded TCRs were defined as absent before sensitization and observed at least eight times at the 2-week time point. TCRdb reanalyzed the raw reads on its own, using fastp at Q25 for trimming and MiXCR for clone calling, and kept in-frame beta chains. Every CDR3 protein is listed once, alongside the most common genes and DNA of its rows. TCRdb's processing, not the authors', yielded these V and J calls. The sample includes 250,000 or so distinct CDR3 sequences, with 7.5% to 8% observed a single time. The ten largest clonotypes hold less than 1.5% of the sample.

The sample's time point label, in plain terms: pre-sensitization, week 0. According to the study, the label for this sample's treatment or condition signals: therapeutic diphenylcyclopropenone sensitization with weekly scalp DPC. Blood at each patch-test visit was drawn before the patch test was applied. Patients were considered eligible if aged 18 to 70, diagnosed with alopecia and deemed suitable for DPC therapy, and patients were excluded if pregnant. Total RNA was extracted from unfractionated whole blood that had been collected in Tempus Blood RNA tubes. The paper as a whole reports these results and caveats: DPC sensitization did not change the number of TCRs with a frequency above 1 in 1000, and there was no evidence of changes in global repertoire structure. Repeated subsampling changed both the strength of the expansion versus patch-test correlation and the threshold at which that correlation became significant. The number of PT1 expanded TCRs positively correlated with patch test score, significant at thresholds 8, 16 and 32 but not 4. Expanded TCRs formed significantly more large CDR3 similarity clusters than pre-sensitization or healthy control sets, consistent with antigen-driven responses. Alopecia, a presumed autoimmune disease, was present in all patients, so the immune response of the patients might differ from that of healthy individuals.

V and J are truncated by 6 bases and 1 base respectively, leaving an intervening sequence of 17 bases. CDR1 MRHNA and CDR2 SNTAGT were looked up in the germline V gene. The CDR3, from cysteine to phenylalanine, totals 16 residues. CDR3 DNA only is kept here, 48 bases in frame from base 1. The receptor's source is a man aged 18 to 29 with alopecia areata. Some clones in this sample may be carry-over from other donors' samples. The chain is assembled from TRBV6-4 and TRBJ2-3, and possibly TRBD2, on 5 matching bases. This specimen was whole blood, taken in connection with sensitization to the hapten diphenylcyclopropenone (DPC). The encoded CDR3 is CASSLGPEGGTDTQYF. The nucleotides are TGTGCCAGCAGCCTCGGCCCAGAGGGAGGCACAGATACGCAGTATTTT.